These 23 T cell receptor beta chains share one sample of origin, sequenced in a study of T cells expressing NK-cell markers. Using the 5' RACE reads, TCRdb records one entry per CDR3 protein without DNA. Across under 200,000 distinct CDR3 sequences, the top ten clones capture around 18% of the sample. Sequencing used blood T cells: a sorted CD56 or NKG2C T cell subset, CD4+ or CD8+ T cells, or bulk PBMC T cells (not recorded which). The receptors originated from a woman between 18 and 70 years old in good health.

This CDR3 is CASSFDLNNEQFF. The chain carries TRBV11-1 and TRBJ2-1. This CDR3 has 13 residues. CDR1 is SGHAT, CDR2 FQDESV, per germline (reference sequence).

The V and J genes are TRBV7-2 and TRBJ2-5; as DNA is missing, the TRBD2 call by TCRdb cannot be tested. The germline CDR1 and CDR2 sequences are SGHTA and FQGNSA. This CDR3 contains 15 residues. The CDR3 spells CASSTTAGLGETQYF.

The chain's CDR3 is CSVGGANTEAFF. V and J are TRBV29-1 and TRBJ1-1. Germline V lookup: CDR1 SQVTM, CDR2 ANQGSEA. The CDR3 is made up of 12 amino acids.

The V gene is TRBV30, the J gene TRBJ1-2. This CDR3 is 14 amino acids long. Germline V gene lookup returns CDR1 GTSNPN and CDR2 SVGIG (reference sequence). The CDR3 loop is CAWSAGRVEYGYTF.

V and J are TRBV29-1 and TRBJ1-2; TCRdb calls TRBD1, which cannot be checked without DNA. Germline loops: CDR1 SQVTM, CDR2 ANQGSEA. CDR3 length: 12 residues. CDR3 sequence: CSVRQGADGYTF.

The rearrangement links TRBV7-8 to TRBJ1-6; TCRdb proposes TRBD1, but this gene call is untestable without DNA. The CDR3 covers 16 residues. CDR1 is SGHVS and CDR2 is FQNEAQ in the germline V gene. The CDR3: CASSLVTGVGNSPLHF.

The rearrangement uses TRBV21-1 and TRBJ1-1; TCRdb's assignment of TRBD1 cannot be checked, as there is no DNA. TRBV21-1 is marked as a pseudogene. This CDR3 spans 16 amino acids. The CDR3 here is CASSKEDRGLDTEAFF.

This rearrangement joins TRBV10-3 to TRBJ2-1; TCRdb proposes TRBD2, but this gene call is untestable without DNA. This CDR3 has 17 amino acids. CDR1 is ENHRY, CDR2 SYGVKD, per germline. The chain's CDR3 is CAISGRSGRDSYNEQFF.

This chain links TRBV6-5 with TRBJ1-6. The CDR3 is made up of 14 amino acids. Germline assignment: CDR1 MNHEY and CDR2 SVGAGI. The CDR3 sequence: CASSYGQEVSPLHF.

This sequence joins TRBV2 and TRBJ2-3; the TCRdb call, TRBD1, lacks DNA for checking. Germline assignment: CDR1 SNHLY and CDR2 FYNNEI. This CDR3 is 13 amino acids long. The CDR3 here is CASSGTGGDTQYF.

The chain carries TRBV6-2 or TRBV6-3 and TRBJ1-2. The CDR3 loop spans 14 amino acids. The V gene's germline CDR1 is MNHEY and CDR2 SVGEGT. CDR3 sequence reads: CASSYSSWNYGYTF.

The chain uses TRBV5-1 and TRBJ1-1; with no DNA, the TCRdb D assignment of TRBD1 cannot be verified. Germline values: CDR1 SGHRS, CDR2 YFSETQ. This CDR3 is 15 amino acids long. The CDR3 is CASSLEGVMNTEAFF.

V gene TRBV10-3 combines with J gene TRBJ2-7; TCRdb names TRBD1, which stays unverified in the absence of DNA. Germline loops: CDR1 ENHRY, CDR2 SYGVKD. This CDR3 is built from 14 residues. The CDR3 protein is CAITATGSSYEQYF.

The chain carries TRBV6-5 and TRBJ2-5; TCRdb's D gene call, TRBD1, goes unchecked for lack of DNA. CDR3 length: 14 amino acids. The germline V gene encodes CDR1 MNHEY and CDR2 SVGAGI. CDR3 region: CASSFRSGRETQYF.

The V and J genes are TRBV7-9 and TRBJ2-1; absent DNA, TCRdb's TRBD2 call cannot be checked. The CDR3 has 16 residues. Germline V gene sequence: CDR1 SEHNR, CDR2 FQNEAQ (reference sequence). CDR3 in amino acids: CASSLAGTVSFNEQFF. Using reference TRBV7-9 and TRBJ2-1 for the parts outside the CDR3, the full variable domain is DTGVSQNPRHKITKRGQNVTFRCDPISEHNRLYWYRQTLGQGPEFLTYFQNEAQLEKSRLLSDRFSAERPKGSFSTLEIQRTEQGDSAMYLCASSLAGTVSFNEQFFGPGTRLTVL.

This chain links TRBV20-1 with TRBJ2-7; there is no DNA to check the TCRdb D call of TRBD1. Per the germline V gene, CDR1 is DFQATT and CDR2 is SNEGSKA (reference sequence). The CDR3 runs 14 residues. Here the CDR3 reads CSAIGGFGRGEQYF.

The rearrangement uses TRBV6-2 or TRBV6-3 and TRBJ2-1; TCRdb reports TRBD2, a call that lacks DNA to check it against. The CDR3 runs to 17 residues. From germline, CDR1 is MNHEY and CDR2 SVGEGT. This chain's CDR3 is CASSYRYLAGGNNEQFF.

The J gene is TRBJ2-1, the V gene TRBV24-1; there is no DNA to check the TCRdb D call of TRBD2. This CDR3 comprises 17 residues. Germline CDR1 reads KGHDR; CDR2 reads SFDVKD. The CDR3 region is CATSDIKLAGGDNEQFF.

The chain links TRBV7-6 to TRBJ1-6; the D gene TCRdb calls, TRBD1, cannot be checked with no DNA. The CDR3 is 17 amino acids. Germline CDR1 is SGHVS and CDR2 is FNYEAQ. The CDR3 loop is CASSLSPTGRGNSPLHF.

The chain uses TRBV7-2 and TRBJ1-5. The CDR3 spans 15 residues. Germline CDR1 and CDR2: SGHTA and FQGNSA. The CDR3 reads CASSLQATSNQPQHF.

The V gene is TRBV4-1, the J gene TRBJ2-1; with no DNA, the TCRdb D assignment of TRBD1 cannot be verified. The CDR3 is 16 residues long. Germline CDR1 reads MGHRA; CDR2 reads YSYEKL. The CDR3 sequence: CASSQGTSLSYNEQFF.

The chain couples TRBV25-1 to TRBJ2-7; there is no DNA to check the TCRdb D call of TRBD2. The CDR3 covers 15 residues. CDR1 and CDR2 (germline): MGHDK, SYGVNS. The CDR3 sequence: CASSDTGTAAYEQYF.

V gene TRBV7-8 combines with J gene TRBJ2-3; TCRdb indicates TRBD1, and absent DNA this call remains unverified. This CDR3 has 17 residues. Per germline, CDR1 SGHVS and CDR2 FQNEAQ. Here the CDR3 reads CASSPNRGQRKADTQYF. Together with reference TRBV7-8 and TRBJ2-3, the CDR3 gives the full variable domain: GAGVSQSPRYKVAKRGQDVALRCDPISGHVSLFWYQQALGQGPEFLTYFQNEAQLDKSGLPSDRFFAERPEGSVSTLKIQRTQQEDSAVYLCASSPNRGQRKADTQYFGPGTRLTVL.